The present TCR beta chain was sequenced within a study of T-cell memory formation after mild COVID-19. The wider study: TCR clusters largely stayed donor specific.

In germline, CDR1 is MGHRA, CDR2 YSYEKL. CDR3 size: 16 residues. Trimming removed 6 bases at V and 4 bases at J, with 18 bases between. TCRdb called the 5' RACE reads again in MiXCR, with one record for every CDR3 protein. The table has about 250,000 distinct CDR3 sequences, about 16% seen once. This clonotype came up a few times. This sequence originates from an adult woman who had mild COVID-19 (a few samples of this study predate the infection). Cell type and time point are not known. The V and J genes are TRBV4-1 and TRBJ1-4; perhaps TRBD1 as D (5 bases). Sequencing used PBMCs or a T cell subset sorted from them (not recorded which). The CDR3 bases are TGCGCCAGCAGGTCGGGGCTCCGAGCTTTTAATGAAAAACTGTTTTTT. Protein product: CASRSGLRAFNEKLFF.